This TCR beta chain was documented in a study of radiotherapy plus CTLA-4 blockade in lung cancer. In the study overall: Disease control reached over 30%, with objective responses in roughly 17%.

This clone appeared a single time. Its specificity is not known. The germline V and J ends were trimmed by 8 bases and 9 bases, with 14 bases remaining between them. CDR1 and CDR2 (germline): SGHVS, FNYEAQ. This CDR3 comprises 12 residues. The study treated chemo-refractory metastatic non-small-cell lung cancer patients with focal radiation plus ipilimumab CTLA-4 blockade. Whole-study results and caveats: There was expansion of tumor-derived TCR clones in blood after radiotherapy plus ipilimumab.

TCRdb's table, derived via immunoSEQ multiplex PCR, lists solely in-frame clones and lacks some. Of about 24,000 clones listed, 71% are singletons. The source material was peripheral blood, sampled from a patient treated with radiotherapy plus ipilimumab. The sequence came from a human donor with non-small cell lung cancer whose response to radiotherapy plus ipilimumab could not be evaluated. The V and J genes are TRBV7-6 and TRBJ2-1; weak D call: TRBD2 (5 bases). The CDR3 spells CASRAVRGEQFF. The CDR3 nucleotides read TGTGCCAGCCGCGCCGTCCGGGGTGAGCAGTTCTTC.